This T cell receptor (beta chain) was captured by sequencing in a study of Ad26.COV2.S vaccination and SARS-CoV-2 variants. Germline loops: CDR1 PRHDT, CDR2 FYEKMQ (reference sequence). V was trimmed by 5 bases and J by 5 bases, leaving 18 bases between them. This CDR3 spans 15 amino acids. General study points: People who got the vaccine had more spike-specific TCR breadth than people who got placebo. Non-spike TCR breadth did not differ much between vaccine and placebo recipients.

Points on this clone: Its antigen is unidentified.

The assay was immunoSEQ multiplex PCR, and TCRdb's table has in-frame clones only and misses some. Here the sample spans around 450,000 clones, 80% to 90% being singletons. As to treatment: 15 to 20 received Ad26.COV2.S at low or high dose, single or two shots; several received placebo; per-sample allocation not given. Day 63 following the first vaccine or placebo injection was when the samples were taken. This rearrangement joins TRBV13 to TRBJ1-1; D unclear. The clonotype originates from a person between 18 and 60 years old who received the Ad26.COV2.S COVID-19 vaccine or a placebo. This material consisted of peripheral blood, taken in a trial of Ad26.COV2.S vaccine versus placebo. The CDR3 loop reads CASSPGGLGGTEAFF. The CDR3 DNA reads as TGTGCCAGCAGCCCAGGAGGGCTGGGCGGGACTGAAGCTTTCTTT.